Below, 20 T cell receptor beta chains from the same sample are listed, as sequenced in a study of cytomegalovirus exposure and HLA in healthy donors. Vbeta (60) and Jbeta (13) primers were used in the PCR. The assay was immunoSEQ multiplex PCR, and TCRdb's table has in-frame clones only and misses some. The sample includes 200,000 to 250,000 clones, around 80% of them seen just once. The specimen was PBMCs. These receptor sequences come from an older woman in good health and CMV-seropositive.

The chain couples TRBV5-6 to TRBJ2-5; tentative D call: TRBD1 (6 bases). V was shortened by 4 bases and J by 1 base, with 14 bases between the two germline ends. This CDR3 has 15 residues. CDR1 is SGHDT, CDR2 YYEEEE, per germline. CDR3 in amino acids: CASSRIGQTQETQYF. In DNA, the CDR3 is TGTGCCAGCAGCCGAATCGGACAGACCCAAGAGACCCAGTACTTC. Variable domain in full (rest from reference TRBV5-6 and TRBJ2-5): DAGVTQSPTHLIKTRGQQVTLRCSPKSGHDTVSWYQQALGQGPQFIFQYYEEEERQRGNFPDRFSGHQFPNYSSELNVNALLLGDSALYLCASSRIGQTQETQYFGPGTRLLVL.

This clone was counted only a few times. J is TRBJ1-1 and V is TRBV29-1; no clear D gene. Looked up from germline, CDR1 is SQVTM and CDR2 is ANQGSEA. This CDR3 spans 12 amino acids. Trimming removed 6 bases at V and 2 bases at J, with 10 bases between. CDR3 protein: CSVAYSNTEAFF. The CDR3 region has the DNA TGCAGCGTCGCCTACTCAAACACTGAAGCTTTCTTT.

The chain combines TRBV6-1 with TRBJ2-3, with D perhaps matching TRBD2 (5 bases). The CDR3 sequence is 15 residues long. CDR1 and CDR2 from the germline V gene are MNHNS and SASEGT. V was pared by 6 bases and J by 2 bases, with 15 bases between. The CDR3 is CASRPRESHTDTQYF. As DNA, the CDR3 is TGTGCCAGCAGGCCGAGGGAATCCCACACAGATACGCAGTATTTT.

The gene calls are TRBV6-1 and TRBJ2-7, with 10 positions matching TRBD2. Germline values: CDR1 MNHNS, CDR2 SASEGT. This CDR3 spans 17 amino acids. The ends lost 4 bases at V and 4 bases at J; junction bases unmatched: 13. The CDR3 region has the DNA TGTGCCAGCAGTGTGTATCGGGCTAGCGGGGGCTTGTACGAGCAGTACTTC. Translated, it gives CASSVYRASGGLYEQYF.

This clone was seen more than once but under ten times. This sequence joins TRBV7-3 and TRBJ1-1; possible D gene TRBD1, 5 bases. The V end lost 5 bases, the J end lost 0 bases, and 7 bases lay between the germline ends. In germline, CDR1 is SGHTA, CDR2 FQGTGA. This CDR3 comprises 13 residues. For the CDR3, the DNA is TGTGCCAGCAGCAGGGGCGTGAACACTGAAGCTTTCTTT. It codes for CASSRGVNTEAFF.

V usage is TRBV19 and J usage is TRBJ1-3; D possibly corresponds to TRBD1 (6 bases). This CDR3 is built from 16 residues. The germline V gene encodes CDR1 LNHDA and CDR2 SQIVND (reference sequence). V was clipped by 7 bases and J by 0 bases, with 16 bases between them. The CDR3 nucleotides are TGTGCCAGTATTCAACAGGCAGGGGTCTCTGGAAACACCATATATTTT. As protein: CASIQQAGVSGNTIYF.

Only a few counts were recorded for this clone. CDR3 residues: CASSPRDRDNYGYTF. Here the CDR3 DNA reads TGTGCCAGCAGCCCCCGGGACAGGGATAACTATGGCTACACCTTC. The chain combines TRBV5-6 with TRBJ1-2; 9 bases match TRBD1. The CDR3 length is 15 residues. Per germline, CDR1 SGHDT and CDR2 YYEEEE. V gave up 4 bases and J gave up 1 base; unmatched junction bases: 5.

This clone was observed many times. This sequence joins TRBV10-3 and TRBJ1-3; 8 bases align to TRBD1. In germline, CDR1 is ENHRY, CDR2 SYGVKD. J lost 3 bases, V lost 11 bases, and 3 bases had no gene match. The CDR3 contains 12 residues. Written as DNA, the CDR3 is TGTGCCGCTGGGACAGGTGGAAACACCATATATTTT. Amino acids: CAAGTGGNTIYF.

This sequence joins TRBV5-8 and TRBJ1-4; D is uncertain. CDR1 is SGHTS and CDR2 is YDEGEE in the germline V gene. With 4 bases removed from V and 12 bases from J, the gap between germline ends came to 13 bases. This CDR3 region has 12 residues. CDR3 in amino acids: CASSRIVGELFF. DNA of the CDR3: TGTGCCAGCAGCCGAATCGTCGGGGAACTGTTTTTT. Using reference TRBV5-8 and TRBJ1-4 for the parts outside the CDR3, the full variable domain is EAGVTQSPTHLIKTRGQQATLRCSPISGHTSVYWYQQALGLGLQFLLWYDEGEERNRGNFPPRFSGRQFPNYSSELNVNALELEDSALYLCASSRIVGELFFGSGTQLSVL.

The chain is built from TRBV30 and TRBJ2-7; D is possibly TRBD1 (6 bases). Trimming cost V 5 bases and J 3 bases, with 8 bases left between them. The CDR3 sequence is 11 residues long. CDR1 is GTSNPN, CDR2 SVGIG, per germline (reference sequence). CDR3 DNA sequence: TGTGCCTGGGCAGGGGACTACGAGCAGTACTTC. Residues: CAWAGDYEQYF.

J is TRBJ2-1 and V is TRBV30; TRBD2 aligns across 9 bases. Trimming at V came to 4 bases and at J to 7 bases, leaving 8 bases not matched to a gene. Germline-derived CDR1 and CDR2 are GTSNPN and SVGIG (reference sequence). CDR3 length equals 14 residues. Written as DNA, the CDR3 is TGTGCCTGGAAGGCGGGGGGGCCGTTAAATGAGCAGTTCTTC. Translation gives CAWKAGGPLNEQFF.

Only one count was recorded for this clone. The chain is built from TRBV7-2 and TRBJ1-1; D is unclear. V was pared by 5 bases and J by 0 bases, with 13 bases between. Germline V CDR1 and CDR2: SGHTA, FQGNSA. This CDR3 contains 15 residues. In DNA, the CDR3 is TGTGCCAGCAGCCTCCTGGGGAGCATGAACACTGAAGCTTTCTTT. Translation gives CASSLLGSMNTEAFF.

The chain combines TRBV9 with TRBJ2-3; 8 nucleotides agree with TRBD2. The CDR3 covers 16 residues. CDR1 and CDR2 from the germline V gene are SGDLS and YYNGEE. V shed 3 bases, J shed 4 bases, and the junction held 10 bases outside the gene matches. Here the CDR3 reads CASSAQAGVASDTQYF. CDR3 in DNA: TGTGCCAGCAGCGCCCAAGCGGGAGTTGCCTCAGATACGCAGTATTTT.

The V and J genes are TRBV30 and TRBJ1-2, with a weak D call TRBD1 (5 bases). CDR3 length equals 17 residues. CDR1 is GTSNPN and CDR2 is SVGIG in the germline V gene (reference sequence). Trimming took off 5 bases at V and 1 base at J, with 23 bases between the two ends. The CDR3 bases are TGTGCCTGGTACTCTCAGGGAAGACCTCCCAGTAACTATGGCTACACCTTC. Translating gives CAWYSQGRPPSNYGYTF.

V is TRBV6-5 and J is TRBJ1-2; weak D call: TRBD1 (6 bases). CDR1 and CDR2 (germline): MNHEY, SVGAGI. This CDR3 spans 15 amino acids. V lost 6 bases and J 5 bases, leaving 19 bases between the germline ends. The CDR3 protein is CASSKPGTLVYGYTF. CDR3 sequence (DNA): TGTGCCAGCAGCAAACCCGGGACATTAGTTTATGGCTACACCTTC.

The chain carries TRBV5-1 and TRBJ2-3, with TRBD1 matching 7 bases. Trimming took 7 bases from V and 2 from J; bases not matched to a gene: 4. CDR1 and CDR2 (germline): SGHRS, YFSETQ. This CDR3 is built from 13 residues. CDR3 region: CASRQGLTDTQYF. The DNA of the CDR3 is TGCGCCAGCCGACAGGGCCTCACAGATACGCAGTATTTT.

The chain links TRBV5-6 to TRBJ2-2; D possibly corresponds to TRBD2 (5 bases). V was trimmed by 6 bases and J by 2 bases, leaving 20 bases between them. The length of the CDR3 is 17 residues. Germline loops: CDR1 SGHDT, CDR2 YYEEEE. The CDR3 sequence: CASNEGAPSSNTGELFF. The CDR3 nucleotides read TGTGCCAGCAACGAGGGAGCCCCCAGTTCCAACACCGGGGAGCTGTTTTTT.

V is TRBV5-1 and J is TRBJ2-5, with 8 bases fitting TRBD1. The CDR3 length is 16 residues. Germline CDR1 is SGHRS and CDR2 is YFSETQ. The J segment lost 2 bases and the V segment lost 4 bases, leaving 10 bases of the junction unmatched. The CDR3 loop is CASSPGPQGVQETQYF. The CDR3 DNA reads as TGCGCCAGCAGCCCGGGTCCACAGGGGGTACAAGAGACCCAGTACTTC.

Only a few counts were recorded for this clone. The chain employs TRBV18 and TRBJ2-7; D gene unclear. Trimming left V 2 bases short and J 3 bases short, with 17 bases between. Germline CDR1 is KGHSH and CDR2 is LQKENI. The CDR3 is 16 residues long. CDR3 protein: CASSPTLQTRSYEQYF. CDR3 DNA: TGTGCCAGCTCACCAACCCTCCAGACGAGGAGCTACGAGCAGTACTTC.

The chain links TRBV6-1 to TRBJ2-3, with TRBD2 matching over 7 bases. V was clipped by 0 bases and J by 2 bases; unmatched bases: 5. The V gene's germline CDR1 is MNHNS and CDR2 SASEGT. The CDR3 runs 16 residues. CDR3 nucleotide sequence: TGTGCCAGCAGTGAAGCCGGGACTACTAACACAGATACGCAGTATTTT. It yields the protein CASSEAGTTNTDTQYF.